Listed here is a single TCR beta chain. These data come from a study of cytomegalovirus exposure and HLA in healthy donors. This CDR3 has 14 amino acids. Trimming took 6 bases from V and 0 from J, leaving 12 bases between them. Germline CDR1 is MNHEY and CDR2 is SVGAGI. PCR used 60 Vbeta primers and 13 Jbeta primers. Using immunoSEQ multiplex PCR, the repertoire was profiled, and TCRdb retains in-frame clones only, with some absent. The table shows approximately 72,000 clones, with around 70% occurring only once. This clonotype was obtained from a man aged 40-49 years in good health and CMV-seropositive. Input material: PBMCs. V usage is TRBV6-5 and J usage is TRBJ2-7; tentatively, D is TRBD1 (6 bases). CDR3 residues: CASRHVDSSYEQYF. The CDR3 DNA sequence: TGTGCCAGCAGGCATGTGGACAGCTCCTACGAGCAGTACTTC.